This TCR beta chain was found in a study of CD8 T cells in ankylosing spondylitis. Study-level findings and limits: Clones that were linked to disease were CD8+ and were relatively rare in peripheral blood. Previous work reported some of these motif variants in the synovial fluid and blood of reactive arthritis.

TCRdb fed the 5' RACE reads into MiXCR, producing one record per CDR3 protein. The profile shows about 250,000 distinct CDR3 sequences, 30% to 40% of them singletons. V dropped 5 bases and J dropped 6 bases, with 19 bases sitting between them. This CDR3 spans 16 amino acids. Notes on this clonotype: Its antigen remains unidentified.

V and J are TRBV12-3 or TRBV12-4 and TRBJ2-2, with D tentatively TRBD2 (5 bases). This receptor was identified in a male donor with ankylosing spondylitis or in good health (not recorded which). The specimen sequenced was blood, either unsorted or a sorted T cell fraction (not recorded which). The CDR3 nucleotides are TGTGCCAGCAGTCGGGGAGCAGGAACAATCCCCGGGGAGCTGTTTTTT. Residues: CASSRGAGTIPGELFF.